The next 15 T cell receptor beta chains were all read from a single sample in a study of response to subunit inactivated influenza vaccine. TCRdb processed the RT-PCR reads anew with MiXCR; each CDR3 protein has one entry. In the table there are a few hundred thousand distinct CDR3 sequences, 20% to 25% of which are singletons. This sample comprised PBMCs from blood, obtained approximately 20 months after vaccination. All receptors derive from a man aged 45 to 70 who received an inactivated influenza vaccine.

This clonotype was seen ten or more times. An end of the junction differs from the germline gene, which may be a read error. The rearrangement joins TRBV5-1 to TRBJ1-1; possibly TRBD1 for D (6 bases). The CDR3 is made up of 13 amino acids. In germline, CDR1 is SGHRS, CDR2 YFSETQ. CDR3 in DNA: TGCGCCAGCAGTTTTGAACAGGGCGCTGAGGCTTTCTTT. Translated, it gives CASSFEQGAEAFF.

J is TRBJ1-1 and V is TRBV30; D is unclear. Germline V lookup: CDR1 GTSNPN, CDR2 SVGIG (reference sequence). V lost 5 bases to trimming and J lost 3 bases, with 19 bases between them. This CDR3 region has 15 residues. CDR3 protein: CAWFKELLPDTEAFF. The CDR3 DNA is TGTGCCTGGTTCAAGGAGCTACTGCCTGACACTGAAGCTTTCTTT.

The sample holds a few counts of this clonotype. This chain uses TRBV5-5 with TRBJ1-1, with D unclear. The ends were cut back, 0 bases at V and 6 bases at J, with 9 bases in the middle. CDR3 length: 13 amino acids. Germline assignment: CDR1 SGHKS and CDR2 YYEKEE (reference sequence). CDR3 coding DNA: TGTGCCAGCAGCTTGGTTCCTTACGCTGAAGCTTTCTTT. This gives the protein CASSLVPYAEAFF.

The rearrangement uses TRBV6-2 or TRBV6-3 and TRBJ2-7; 9 bases map to TRBD2. There are 18 residues in the CDR3. V trimming: 2 bases; J trimming: 3 bases; junction bases outside the gene matches: 14. Per the germline V gene, CDR1 is MNHEY and CDR2 is SVGEGT. DNA of the CDR3: TGTGCCAGCAGTTACGATCGGCGGGAGGGCCCTCTTGGCTACGAGCAGTACTTC. Amino acids: CASSYDRREGPLGYEQYF.

This rearrangement joins TRBV4-3 to TRBJ2-7; 7 bases map to TRBD1. The CDR3 length is 15 residues. The germline V gene has CDR1 LGHNA and CDR2 YSLEER. J lost 3 bases, V lost 3 bases, and 8 bases had no gene match. The DNA for the CDR3 is TGCGCCAGCAGCCACACGGGACAGCCCTTCTACGAGCAGTACTTC. Translation gives CASSHTGQPFYEQYF.

The chain joins TRBV6-6 to TRBJ1-1; D not certain. The V gene's germline CDR1 is MNHNY and CDR2 SVGAGI (reference sequence). CDR3 length equals 13 residues. V lost 3 bases and J 1 base, leaving 6 bases between the germline ends. The CDR3 DNA sequence: TGTGCCAGCAGTTATGACCCGAACACTGAAGCTTTCTTT. Amino acid sequence: CASSYDPNTEAFF.

The chain couples TRBV24-1 to TRBJ2-3; D not resolved. V was clipped by 1 base and J by 0 bases, with 10 bases between them. CDR3 length equals 16 residues. The germline CDR1 and CDR2 sequences are KGHDR and SFDVKD. CDR3 protein: CATSDFDKTSTDTQYF. The CDR3, as DNA: TGTGCCACCAGTGATTTCGACAAAACGAGCACAGATACGCAGTATTTT.

The rearrangement uses TRBV7-9 and TRBJ1-1, with D maybe TRBD1 (6 bases). V was clipped by 0 bases and J by 6 bases, with 8 bases between them. Germline loops: CDR1 SEHNR, CDR2 FQNEAQ (reference sequence). There are 13 residues in the CDR3. Here the CDR3 DNA reads TGTGCCAGCAGCTTAGCGGGACAACCTGAAGCTTTCTTT. It codes for CASSLAGQPEAFF.

The chain carries TRBV5-1 and TRBJ2-3; 8 bases are a match to TRBD2. The CDR3 is 15 residues long. CDR1 and CDR2 (germline): SGHRS, YFSETQ. J lost 3 bases, V lost 2 bases, and 5 bases had no gene match. CDR3 bases: TGCGCCAGCAGCTTAGCGGGAGTAGAGACAGATACGCAGTATTTT. It codes for CASSLAGVETDTQYF.

CDR3 in amino acids: CASSQNLGSYNEQFF. CDR3 coding DNA: TGTGCCAGCAGCCAAAACCTCGGATCCTACAATGAGCAGTTCTTC. V usage is TRBV3-1 and J usage is TRBJ2-1; D remains ambiguous. Germline assignment: CDR1 LGHDT and CDR2 YNNKEL (reference sequence). CDR3 length equals 15 residues. Trimming shortened V by 2 bases and J by 1 base, and 9 bases separated the two germline ends.

The chain combines TRBV10-3 with TRBJ1-2, with TRBD1 identical over 7 bases. The CDR3 sequence is 14 residues long. The germline CDR1 and CDR2 sequences are ENHRY and SYGVKD. Unmatched junction bases numbered 7, after V lost 5 bases and J lost 4 bases. CDR3 nucleotide sequence: TGTGCCATCAGTCCTCAACAGGGGAGCTATGGCTACACCTTC. Translating gives CAISPQQGSYGYTF.

The rearrangement joins TRBV12-3 or TRBV12-4 to TRBJ2-1, with D unresolved. The CDR3 contains 11 residues. Trimming took off 3 bases at V and 12 bases at J, with 9 bases between the two ends. CDR3 nucleotide sequence: TGTGCCAGCAGTTTCGGGTCTAGGCAGTTCTTC. It encodes CASSFGSRQFF.

This clonotype showed up just a few times. The gene calls are TRBV12-3 or TRBV12-4 and TRBJ1-1; D remains ambiguous. Trimming removed 3 bases at V and 2 bases at J, with 10 bases between. This CDR3 is built from 14 residues. This chain's CDR3 is CASSFVAKNTEAFF. CDR3 in DNA: TGTGCCAGCAGTTTTGTCGCCAAAAACACTGAAGCTTTCTTT.

This clonotype was counted between two and nine times. This chain links TRBV20-1 with TRBJ2-5, with TRBD1 as a possible D gene (5 bases). V was pared by 6 bases and J by 6 bases, with 11 bases between. This CDR3 comprises 11 residues. In germline, CDR1 is DFQATT, CDR2 SNEGSKA (reference sequence). The CDR3: CSAVDTKTQYF. As DNA, the CDR3 is TGCAGTGCCGTGGACACAAAGACCCAGTACTTC.

CDR3 sequence (DNA): TGTGCCAGCAGTTACGACCGAAGCGGGGCCAACGTCCTGACTTTC. Encoded protein: CASSYDRSGANVLTF. The chain employs TRBV6-2 or TRBV6-3 and TRBJ2-6; D call uncertain. Germline V lookup: CDR1 MNHEY, CDR2 SVGEGT. The V end lost 2 bases, the J end lost 4 bases, and 9 bases lay between the germline ends. The CDR3 loop spans 15 amino acids.